This T cell receptor (beta chain) was identified during a study of identical twins. Study findings and constraints: The abundant beta clonotypes from cord blood had fewer insertions, and memory repertoires had none of this.

Healthy Caucasians made up all donors. Comment on this clonotype: Its antigen is unknown.

TCRdb reprocessed the 5' RACE reads with MiXCR, giving one entry per CDR3 protein. The sample comprises 500,000 or so distinct CDR3 sequences, 20% to 25% of which are singletons, and around 0.9% rests with the top ten. V shed 1 base and J 0 bases; nucleotides not matched to a gene: 2. The CDR3 has 17 amino acids. Germline lookup yields CDR1 SGHTA and CDR2 FQGNSA. This sample was also put to use in a study of T cells expressing NK-cell markers. That study reports: More than 5 donors showed dominant NKG2C+ clonotypes comprising about 1.0-7.0% of their CD8+ T cells.

Input material: CD4+ T cells sorted from blood. The source of this sequence is a woman younger than 35 in good health. This chain connects TRBV7-2 to TRBJ2-1, with 11 bases fitting TRBD2. The CDR3 loop reads CASSLGTSGGSYNEQFF. CDR3 nucleotides: TGTGCCAGCAGCTTAGGTACTAGCGGGGGCTCCTACAATGAGCAGTTCTTC.